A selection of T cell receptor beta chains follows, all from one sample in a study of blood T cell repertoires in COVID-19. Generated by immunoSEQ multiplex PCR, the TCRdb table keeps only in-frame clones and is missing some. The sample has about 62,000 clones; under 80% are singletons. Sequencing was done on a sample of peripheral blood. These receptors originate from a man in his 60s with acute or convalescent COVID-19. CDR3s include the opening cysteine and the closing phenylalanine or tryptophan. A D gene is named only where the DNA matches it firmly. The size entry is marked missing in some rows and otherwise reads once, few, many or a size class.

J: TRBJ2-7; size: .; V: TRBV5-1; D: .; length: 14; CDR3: CASSGEQGRFEQYF; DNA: TGCGCCAGCAGCGGGGAACAGGGACGGTTCGAGCAGTACTTC
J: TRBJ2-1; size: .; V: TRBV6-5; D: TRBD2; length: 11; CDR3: CASKRAGEQFF; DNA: TGTGCCAGCAAGCGAGCGGGGGAGCAGTTCTTC
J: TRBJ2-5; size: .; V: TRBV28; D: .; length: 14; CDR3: CASSPFGGQETQYF; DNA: TGTGCCAGCAGTCCGTTCGGGGGACAAGAGACCCAGTACTTC
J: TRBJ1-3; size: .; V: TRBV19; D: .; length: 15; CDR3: CATYNPRLSGNTIYF; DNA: TGTGCCACCTATAACCCCCGTCTCTCTGGAAACACCATATATTTT
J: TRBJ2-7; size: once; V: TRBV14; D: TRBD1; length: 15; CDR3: CASSPHGQGAYEQYF; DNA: TGTGCCAGCAGCCCCCACGGACAGGGGGCCTACGAGCAGTACTTC
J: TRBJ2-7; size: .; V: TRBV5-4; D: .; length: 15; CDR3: CASSPGTGISYEQYF; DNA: TGTGCCAGCAGCCCCGGTACAGGGATCTCCTACGAGCAGTACTTC
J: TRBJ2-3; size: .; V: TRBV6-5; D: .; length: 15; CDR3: CASSWAGASTDTQYF; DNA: TGTGCCAGCAGTTGGGCGGGGGCTAGCACAGATACGCAGTATTTT
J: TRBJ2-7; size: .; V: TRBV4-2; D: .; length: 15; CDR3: CASSQGISGYYEQYF; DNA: TGTGCCAGCAGCCAAGGCATTAGTGGTTACTACGAGCAGTACTTC
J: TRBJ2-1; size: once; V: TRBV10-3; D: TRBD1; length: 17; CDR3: CAISEAVLGQGAVEQFF; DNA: TGTGCCATCAGTGAGGCTGTTTTGGGACAGGGGGCGGTCGAGCAGTTCTTC
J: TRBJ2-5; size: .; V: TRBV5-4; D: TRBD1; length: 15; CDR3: CASHARTGYQETQYF; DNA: TGTGCCAGCCATGCCCGGACAGGGTACCAAGAGACCCAGTACTTC
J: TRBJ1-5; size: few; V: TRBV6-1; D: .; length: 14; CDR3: CASSEVGQAGPQHF; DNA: TGTGCCAGCAGTGAAGTCGGTCAAGCCGGGCCCCAGCATTTT
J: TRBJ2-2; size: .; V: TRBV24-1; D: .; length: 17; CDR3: CATSDLSLTANTGELFF; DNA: TGTGCCACCAGTGATTTGTCCCTGACAGCGAACACCGGGGAGCTGTTTTTT
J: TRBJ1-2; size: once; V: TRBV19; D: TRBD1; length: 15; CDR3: CASSIPGRGNYGYTF; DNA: TGTGCCAGTAGTATTCCTGGCAGGGGGAACTATGGCTACACCTTC
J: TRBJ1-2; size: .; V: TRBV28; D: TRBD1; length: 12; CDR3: CASRTTGAPYTF; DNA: TGTGCCAGCAGGACGACAGGGGCCCCTTACACCTTC
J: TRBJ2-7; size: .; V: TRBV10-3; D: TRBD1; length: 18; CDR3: CAISEIFFGTAISYEQYF; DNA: TGTGCCATCAGTGAGATATTTTTCGGGACAGCAATCTCCTACGAGCAGTACTTC
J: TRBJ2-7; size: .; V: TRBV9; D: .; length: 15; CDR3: CASSSSTESPYEQYF; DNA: TGTGCCAGCAGCTCCTCTACGGAGTCCCCTTACGAGCAGTACTTC
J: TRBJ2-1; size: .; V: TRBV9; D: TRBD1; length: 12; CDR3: CASSAGQNEQFF; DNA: TGTGCCAGCAGCGCGGGACAGAATGAGCAGTTCTTC
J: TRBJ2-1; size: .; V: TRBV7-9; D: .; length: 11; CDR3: CASSLQREQFF; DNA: TGTGCCAGCAGCTTACAACGGGAGCAGTTCTTC
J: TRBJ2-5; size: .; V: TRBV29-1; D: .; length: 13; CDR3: CSVDSGSAETQYF; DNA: TGCAGCGTTGATTCCGGGAGCGCAGAGACCCAGTACTTC
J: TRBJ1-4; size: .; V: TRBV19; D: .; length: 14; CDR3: CASSVQGWDEKLFF; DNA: TGTGCCAGTAGTGTACAGGGTTGGGATGAAAAACTGTTTTTT
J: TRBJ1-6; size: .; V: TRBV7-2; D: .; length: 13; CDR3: CASSSGYNSPLHF; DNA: TGTGCCAGCAGCTCAGGTTATAATTCACCCCTCCACTTT
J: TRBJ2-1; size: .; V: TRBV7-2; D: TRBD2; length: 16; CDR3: CASSSASGNLRNEQFF; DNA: TGTGCCAGCAGCTCAGCTAGCGGGAATCTTCGCAATGAGCAGTTCTTC
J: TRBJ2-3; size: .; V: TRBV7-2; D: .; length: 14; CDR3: CASRRQGGADTQYF; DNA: TGTGCCAGCAGGAGACAGGGAGGCGCAGATACGCAGTATTTT
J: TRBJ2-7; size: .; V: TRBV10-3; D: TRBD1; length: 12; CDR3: CATSDRSYEQYF; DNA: TGTGCCACCTCGGACAGGTCCTACGAGCAGTACTTC
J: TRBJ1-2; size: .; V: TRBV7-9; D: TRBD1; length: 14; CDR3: CASSATGGVYGYTF; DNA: TGTGCCAGCAGCGCGACAGGGGGGGTCTATGGCTACACCTTC
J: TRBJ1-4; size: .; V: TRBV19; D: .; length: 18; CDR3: CASMGVGHLVATNEKLFF; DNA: TGTGCCAGTATGGGGGTGGGACACTTAGTTGCAACTAATGAAAAACTGTTTTTT
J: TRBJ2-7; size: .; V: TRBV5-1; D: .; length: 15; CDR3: CASSPGGAEYYEQYF; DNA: TGCGCCAGCAGCCCCGGGGGAGCGGAATACTACGAGCAGTACTTC
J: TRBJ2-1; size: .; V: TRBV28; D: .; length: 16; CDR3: CASSPLGGAGYNEQFF; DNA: TGTGCCAGCAGTCCCCTGGGGGGAGCGGGTTACAATGAGCAGTTCTTC
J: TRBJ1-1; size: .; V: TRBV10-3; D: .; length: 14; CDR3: CAIRGLPTNTEAFF; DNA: TGTGCCATCAGGGGACTGCCTACGAACACTGAAGCTTTCTTT
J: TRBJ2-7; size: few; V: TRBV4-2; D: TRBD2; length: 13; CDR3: CASSPREGYEQYF; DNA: TGTGCCAGCAGCCCGAGGGAGGGTTACGAGCAGTACTTC
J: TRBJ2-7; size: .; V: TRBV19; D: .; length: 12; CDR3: CASTGGSYEQYF; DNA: TGTGCCAGTACCGGCGGCTCCTACGAGCAGTACTTC
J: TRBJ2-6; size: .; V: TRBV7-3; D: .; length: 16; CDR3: CASSSTVPSGANVLTF; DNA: TGTGCCAGCAGCTCGACAGTACCCTCTGGGGCCAACGTCCTGACTTTC
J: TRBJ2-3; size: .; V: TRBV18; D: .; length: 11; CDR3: CASSFSDTQYF; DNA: TGTGCCAGCTCATTCTCAGATACGCAGTATTTT
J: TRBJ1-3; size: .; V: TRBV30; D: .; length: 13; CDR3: CAWNLEVSNTIYF; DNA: TGTGCCTGGAACCTAGAGGTCTCGAACACCATATATTTT